This T cell receptor (beta chain) was captured by sequencing in a study of T cells after yellow fever vaccination (dated by TCRdb to about 2019). Background for the entire study: The SMART-Seq v4 Ultra Low Input RNA kit was used to prepare libraries from fractions with low cell numbers. To follow T-cell clones before and after primary and booster YFV17D yellow fever vaccination, bulk TCR alpha and beta repertoires were sequenced over time. Two healthy male donors, one aged 18 to 30 and one aged 30 to 40 years, made up the cohort. Bulk PBMC replicates and cell subsets were isolated from blood drawn at multiple timepoints before and after both primary and secondary immunization. The study at large found these results: Compared with the primary T-cell response, the secondary T-cell response was faster but weaker, reaching its peak on day 5 rather than on day 15. After the booster, most of the clones that had expanded following primary vaccination were detected again (just under 97% of CD4 and roughly nine tenths of CD8), which suggests that memory was broadly maintained. A small fraction of clonotypes appeared in both the CD4 and CD8 compartments, likely as a result of convergent recombination. Because only two donors were included in the study, the extent to which the findings can be generalized is limited. Computational filtering was needed because FACS-sorted repertoires could contain abundant contaminating clonotypes from the bulk population.

The germline V gene gives CDR1 as SGHRS and CDR2 as YFSETQ. The CDR3 has 16 amino acids, counting the end cysteine and phenylalanine. Kept here is only the CDR3 DNA, which spans 48 bases and is read in frame from base 1. V and J are trimmed by 1 base and 7 bases, and the gene matches miss 9 bases of the junction. The intended sense of this specimen's treatment or condition label: live attenuated yellow fever vaccine strain. Two biological replicates of bulk PBMCs were collected at each blood-draw timepoint. A standard Ficoll-Paque protocol was used to isolate PBMCs from peripheral blood. RNA was extracted with TriZol from bulk PBMCs, CD4 and CD8 fractions, and dextramer-positive and dextramer-negative fractions. As regards this clonotype: Its specific antigen is unknown. No much larger clone exists at a distance of one base, and base qualities are not known.

Sequencing used an Illumina NovaSeq 6000. Synthesis of TCR cDNA relied on 5'RACE template switching, a step that introduced a universal primer site along with unique molecular identifiers. Priming of cDNA synthesis was performed from both the TCR alpha and TCR beta constant segments. Two PCR steps were used to amplify libraries, with sample barcodes and sequencing adapters being added in the second step. Sequencing of the libraries was done on either Illumina HiSeq 2500 (2x100 bp) or NovaSeq (2x150 bp). Per the authors' processing: MIGEC was used to demultiplex reads and collapse the reads into UMI consensus sequences, and MiXCR was used for V(D)J alignment. Vaccine-responding clonotypes were defined with edgeR using replicate PBMC samples, requiring FDR below 0.01 and a log2 fold change above 5 up to day 15. Each bulk clonotype was labeled CD4 or CD8 based on which sequenced repertoire, CD4 or CD8, contained the clonotype at higher abundance. The public reads were reanalyzed by TCRdb: fastp trimming at Q25, MiXCR alignment, in-frame beta chains only. Every distinct CDR3 protein forms one entry, paired with its most common genes and DNA. TCRdb, not the authors, supplied the V and J calls. The sample table shows hundreds of thousands of distinct CDR3 sequences, and around 4% are seen once. Together, the top ten hold 20% to 25% of the sample.

This TCR derives from a man younger than 30 who received the YFV17D yellow fever vaccine. The rearranged chain carries TRBV5-1 and TRBJ2-3; the junction holds 10 bases that match TRBD2. The sample in question was PBMCs, obtained on the day of the yellow fever booster vaccination. The DNA is TGCGCCAGCAGCTTGTACGGGACTAGCGAGAGTTATACGCAGTATTTT. Protein translation: CASSLYGTSESYTQYF.